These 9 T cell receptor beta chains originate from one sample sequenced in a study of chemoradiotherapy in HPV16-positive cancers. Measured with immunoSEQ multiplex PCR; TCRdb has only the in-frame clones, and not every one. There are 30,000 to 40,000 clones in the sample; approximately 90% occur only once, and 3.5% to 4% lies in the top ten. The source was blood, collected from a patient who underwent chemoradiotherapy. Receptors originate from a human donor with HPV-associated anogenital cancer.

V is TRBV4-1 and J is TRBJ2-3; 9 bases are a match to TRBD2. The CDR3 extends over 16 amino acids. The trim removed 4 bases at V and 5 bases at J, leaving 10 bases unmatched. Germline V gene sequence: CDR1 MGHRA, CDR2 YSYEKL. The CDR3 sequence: CASSRGGGARGDTQYF. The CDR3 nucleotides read TGCGCCAGCAGCCGGGGCGGGGGGGCCCGGGGAGATACGCAGTATTTT.

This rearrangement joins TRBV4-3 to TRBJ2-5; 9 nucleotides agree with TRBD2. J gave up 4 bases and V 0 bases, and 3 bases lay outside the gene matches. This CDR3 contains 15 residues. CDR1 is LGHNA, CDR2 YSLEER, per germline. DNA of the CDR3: TGCGCCAGCAGCCAAGATGCTAGCGGGGTAGAGACCCAGTACTTC. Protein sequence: CASSQDASGVETQYF.

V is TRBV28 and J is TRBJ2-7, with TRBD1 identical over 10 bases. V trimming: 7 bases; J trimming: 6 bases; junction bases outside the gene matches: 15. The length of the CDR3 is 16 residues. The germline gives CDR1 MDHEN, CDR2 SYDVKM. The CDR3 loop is CASKARNSGQGSEQYF. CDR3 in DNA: TGTGCCAGCAAGGCCCGCAATTCGGGACAGGGGTCCGAGCAGTACTTC.

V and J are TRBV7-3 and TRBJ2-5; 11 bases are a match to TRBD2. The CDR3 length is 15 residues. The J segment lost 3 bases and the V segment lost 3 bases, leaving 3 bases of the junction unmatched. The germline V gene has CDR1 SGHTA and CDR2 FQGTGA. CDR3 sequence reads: CASSFSGGGEETQYF. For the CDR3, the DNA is TGTGCCAGCAGCTTTAGCGGGGGGGGCGAAGAGACCCAGTACTTC.

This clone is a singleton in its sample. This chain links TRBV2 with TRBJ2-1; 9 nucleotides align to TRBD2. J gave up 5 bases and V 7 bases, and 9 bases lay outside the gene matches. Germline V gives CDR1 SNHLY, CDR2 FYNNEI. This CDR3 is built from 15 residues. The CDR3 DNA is TGTGCCAGCATTCTTAGCGGGGGAGATCACAATGAGCAGTTCTTC. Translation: CASILSGGDHNEQFF. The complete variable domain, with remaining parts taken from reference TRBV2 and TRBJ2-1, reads EPEVTQTPSHQVTQMGQEVILRCVPISNHLYFYWYRQILGQKVEFLVSFYNNEISEKSEIFDDQFSVERPDGSNFTLKIRSTKLEDSAMYFCASILSGGDHNEQFFGPGTRLTVL.

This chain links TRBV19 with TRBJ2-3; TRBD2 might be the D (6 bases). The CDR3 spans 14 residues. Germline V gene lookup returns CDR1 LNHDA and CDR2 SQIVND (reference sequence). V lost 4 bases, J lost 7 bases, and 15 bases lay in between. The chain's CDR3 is CASSSSGPVNTQYF. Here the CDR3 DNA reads TGTGCCAGTAGTAGTAGCGGACCTGTAAATACGCAGTATTTT.

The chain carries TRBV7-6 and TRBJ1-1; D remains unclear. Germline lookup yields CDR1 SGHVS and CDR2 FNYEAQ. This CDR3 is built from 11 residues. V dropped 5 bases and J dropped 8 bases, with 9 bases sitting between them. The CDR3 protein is CASSHPEEAFF. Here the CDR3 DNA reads TGTGCCAGCAGCCACCCTGAGGAAGCTTTCTTT.

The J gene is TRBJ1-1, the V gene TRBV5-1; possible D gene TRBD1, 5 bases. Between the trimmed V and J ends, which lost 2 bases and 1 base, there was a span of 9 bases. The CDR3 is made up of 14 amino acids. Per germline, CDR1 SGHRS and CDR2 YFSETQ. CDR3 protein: CASSLRQPNTEAFF. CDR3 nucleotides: TGCGCCAGCAGCTTACGACAGCCGAACACTGAAGCTTTCTTT.

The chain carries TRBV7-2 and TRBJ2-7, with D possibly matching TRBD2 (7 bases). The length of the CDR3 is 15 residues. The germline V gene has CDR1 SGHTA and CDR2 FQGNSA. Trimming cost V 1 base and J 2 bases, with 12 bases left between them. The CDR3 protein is CASSLDGGQTYEQYF. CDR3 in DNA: TGTGCCAGCAGCTTAGACGGGGGGCAGACCTACGAGCAGTACTTC.